This T cell receptor beta chain emerged from a study of OX40 agonist ivuxolimab in advanced cancers. Study overall: Dosing consisted of intravenous ivuxolimab at 0.01 to 10 mg/kg every 2 weeks. The dose-escalation cohort was over 65% male, with a mean age of approximately 62 years, ranging roughly 23 to 90.

Assay used: immunoSEQ multiplex PCR; TCRdb lists only in-frame clones, some missing. The sample lists approximately 97,000 clones, roughly nine tenths occurring once. This sequence originates from an adult with an advanced solid tumor such as melanoma, head and neck, liver or kidney cancer. The input for sequencing was CD4+ or CD8+ T cells sorted from blood, taken in a trial of the OX40 agonist ivuxolimab.

CDR3 in DNA: TGTGCCAGCAGCTTGAGTGGTCAGGGCGGTGGCTACAATGAGCAGTTCTTC. Residues: CASSLSGQGGGYNEQFF. V is TRBV5-6 and J is TRBJ2-1, with a weak D call TRBD1 (5 bases). The length of the CDR3 is 17 residues. Germline loops: CDR1 SGHDT, CDR2 YYEEEE. With 1 base removed from V and 3 bases from J, the gap between germline ends came to 17 bases.